Below are 26 T cell receptor beta chains sequenced from a single sample in a study of T cells in Graves' hyperthyroidism and ophthalmopathy. Using RNA transcripts as the source, TCR beta CDR3 regions were amplified. First-round RT-PCR with HTBI primers amplified the TCR CDR3 region. TCRdb processed the multiplex PCR reads anew with MiXCR; each CDR3 protein has one entry. The data show about 510,000 distinct CDR3 sequences, less than 15% seen once. Sequencing was carried out using blood. The receptors here all came from a woman aged 40 to 55 with Graves' hyperthyroidism.

This clonotype was observed at least ten times. V is TRBV20-1 and J is TRBJ2-5; D remains ambiguous. Germline loops: CDR1 DFQATT, CDR2 SNEGSKA (reference sequence). The CDR3 is 15 amino acids. The V and J ends lost 4 bases and 5 bases respectively, with 20 bases between them. The CDR3 region is CSATSPGYTSETQYF. The CDR3 nucleotides are TGCAGTGCTACCTCACCCGGGTACACTTCGGAGACCCAGTACTTC.

The chain couples TRBV6-2 or TRBV6-3 to TRBJ2-5; 8 bases match TRBD2. With V trimmed by 6 bases and J by 4 bases, 7 bases remained unmatched. CDR3 length: 14 amino acids. Germline loops: CDR1 MNHEY, CDR2 SVGEGT. CDR3 amino acids: CASSFSGSRETQYF. The CDR3 DNA reads TGTGCCAGCAGCTTCAGCGGGAGCCGAGAGACCCAGTACTTC.

The sample holds a few counts of this clonotype. The gene calls are TRBV4-1 and TRBJ2-7; 12 nucleotides agree with TRBD1. There are 16 residues in the CDR3. Germline lookup yields CDR1 MGHRA and CDR2 YSYEKL. Losses at the gene ends were 3 bases for V and 1 base for J; bases not matched to a gene: 4. The CDR3 is CASSHPGQGASYEQYF. The CDR3 DNA reads as TGCGCCAGCAGCCACCCGGGACAGGGGGCTTCCTACGAGCAGTACTTC.

As regards this clonotype: Sequence at one end of the junction differs from germline and may be a read error. The chain employs TRBV28 and TRBJ2-1, with TRBD2 identical over 15 bases. Per germline, CDR1 MDHEN and CDR2 SYDVKM. CDR3 length: 15 residues. DNA of the CDR3: TGTGCCGGCAGCTTGGGACTAGCGGGAGGATATGAGCAGTTCTTC. Translation gives CAGSLGLAGGYEQFF. The whole variable domain, remainder taken from reference TRBV28 and TRBJ2-1, is DVKVTQSSRYLVKRTGEKVFLECVQDMDHENMFWYRQDPGLGLRLIYFSYDVKMKEKGDIPEGYSVSREKKERFSLILESASTNQTSMYLCAGSLGLAGGYEQFFGPGTRLTVL.

This clonotype was detected only a few times. This chain uses TRBV5-1 with TRBJ2-5, with D perhaps matching TRBD1 (8 bases). The germline V gene has CDR1 SGHRS and CDR2 YFSETQ. This CDR3 region has 15 residues. Trimming stripped 1 base from V and 0 bases from J, with 10 bases between. CDR3 loop: CASSLTGGDQETQYF. CDR3 nucleotide sequence: TGCGCCAGCAGCTTGACAGGGGGGGACCAAGAGACCCAGTACTTC.

This clonotype was recorded at least ten times. The chain has TRBV4-1 and TRBJ2-1; D possibly corresponds to TRBD2 (6 bases). Trimming took off 1 base at V and 4 bases at J, with 14 bases between the two ends. Per the germline V gene, CDR1 is MGHRA and CDR2 is YSYEKL. This CDR3 contains 16 residues. The CDR3 coding sequence is TGCGCCAGCAGCCAAGTTCCGGGAGTTCTTTACAATGAGCAGTTCTTC. This encodes CASSQVPGVLYNEQFF.

Many counts were recorded for this clonotype. The genes are TRBV27 and TRBJ2-7; D unresolved. CDR1 MNHEY and CDR2 SMNVEV come from the germline V gene (reference sequence). The length of the CDR3 is 16 residues. Trimming stripped 1 base from V and 2 bases from J, with 15 bases between. CDR3 protein: CASSLLRQVTPYEQYF. CDR3 DNA sequence: TGTGCCAGCAGTTTATTGAGGCAGGTCACTCCCTACGAGCAGTACTTC.

The V and J genes are TRBV27 and TRBJ1-5, with TRBD1 identical over 7 bases. Germline V lookup: CDR1 MNHEY, CDR2 SMNVEV (reference sequence). This CDR3 has 15 residues. V trimming: 0 bases; J trimming: 5 bases; junction bases outside the gene matches: 4. The CDR3 coding sequence is TGTGCCAGCAGTTTATCCCAGGGGGAAGATCAGCCCCAGCATTTT. Residues: CASSLSQGEDQPQHF.

This clonotype was seen only a few times. The genes are TRBV19 and TRBJ2-3; D gene unclear. The V end was cut by 4 bases, the J end by 2 bases, with 7 bases between. Germline values: CDR1 LNHDA, CDR2 SQIVND (reference sequence). The CDR3 totals 13 residues. CDR3 sequence: CASSTVNTDTQYF. CDR3 sequence (DNA): TGTGCCAGTAGTACAGTCAACACAGATACGCAGTATTTT.

This clonotype has a count of ten or more. The chain employs TRBV10-1 and TRBJ2-1, with TRBD2 matching 10 bases. The J segment lost 7 bases and the V segment lost 6 bases, leaving 15 bases of the junction unmatched. The CDR3 totals 17 residues. Germline assignment: CDR1 WNHNN and CDR2 SYGVQD (reference sequence). CDR3 nucleotides: TGCGCCAGCAGCCCCTCGGGCGGCCTAGCGGGAGAAAATGAGCAGTTCTTC. This translates into CASSPSGGLAGENEQFF.

Ten or more counts support this clonotype. This rearrangement joins TRBV12-3 or TRBV12-4 to TRBJ2-5; no firm D call. V lost 5 bases and J 7 bases, leaving 14 bases between the germline ends. The CDR3 is made up of 13 amino acids. CDR3 DNA: TGTGCCAGCAGTGGGGTGGGGTTCGGGACCCAGTACTTC. Translated: CASSGVGFGTQYF.

There are many counts of this clonotype. The chain has TRBV12-3 or TRBV12-4 and TRBJ1-1; D is undetermined. Trimming removed 6 bases at V and 9 bases at J, with 11 bases between. The CDR3 is 11 residues long. The CDR3 DNA reads as TGTGCCAGCAGCCCCGGTTGGCAAGCTTTCTTT. This gives the protein CASSPGWQAFF.

The chain recombines TRBV7-2 with TRBJ2-3, with D possibly being TRBD1 (5 bases). Germline V gene data show CDR1 as SGHTA and CDR2 as FQGNSA. The CDR3 extends over 13 amino acids. The V and J ends lost 2 bases and 8 bases respectively, with 11 bases between them. CDR3 amino acids: CASSLPGPGTQYF. CDR3 nucleotides: TGTGCCAGCAGCTTACCAGGGCCTGGTACGCAGTATTTT.

The sample holds many counts of this clonotype. The chain combines TRBV28 with TRBJ2-7; perhaps TRBD2 as D (5 bases). Trimming pared 5 bases from V and 2 bases from J, leaving 13 bases between. CDR1 MDHEN and CDR2 SYDVKM come from the germline V gene. This CDR3 comprises 14 residues. The CDR3 is CASSGQLVPYEQYF. The CDR3 DNA sequence: TGTGCCAGCAGTGGCCAACTAGTCCCCTACGAGCAGTACTTC.

This clonotype was counted between two and nine times. V gene TRBV20-1 combines with J gene TRBJ2-3, with D perhaps matching TRBD1 (5 bases). The J call may not be correct, given that the DNA end is closer to TRBJ1-5. The CDR3 is 14 residues long. CDR1 is DFQATT, CDR2 SNEGSKA, per germline (reference sequence). CDR3 DNA sequence: TGCAGTGCGGCGCGGGAGGGGAGCACAGATACGCAGCATTTT. This sequence encodes CSAAREGSTDTQHF.

The chain couples TRBV11-3 to TRBJ2-7, with 11 bases lining up with TRBD2. Germline V gene data show CDR1 as SGHNT and CDR2 as YENEEA. Germline trimming cut 4 bases from V and 0 bases from J; bases unmatched to any gene: 5. The CDR3 covers 16 residues. CDR3 bases: TGTGCCAGCAGCTCCCCGGGACTAGCGGTCTCCTACGAGCAGTACTTC. This translates into CASSSPGLAVSYEQYF. The complete variable domain, with remaining parts taken from reference TRBV11-3 and TRBJ2-7, reads EAGVVQSPRYKIIEKKQPVAFWCNPISGHNTLYWYLQNLGQGPELLIRYENEEAVDDSQLPKDRFSAERLKGVDSTLKIQPAELGDSAVYLCASSSPGLAVSYEQYFGPGTRLTVT.

Many counts were recorded for this clonotype. The chain uses TRBV2 and TRBJ1-5, with D hard to call. The CDR3 consists of 14 residues. Germline CDR1 SNHLY, CDR2 FYNNEI. V gave up 2 bases and J gave up 5 bases, with 10 bases separating them. This chain's CDR3 is CASSEWTADQPQHF. Written as DNA, the CDR3 is TGTGCCAGCAGTGAATGGACGGCAGATCAGCCCCAGCATTTT. Looking up the rest from reference TRBV2 and TRBJ1-5 gives the full variable domain: EPEVTQTPSHQVTQMGQEVILRCVPISNHLYFYWYRQILGQKVEFLVSFYNNEISEKSEIFDDQFSVERPDGSNFTLKIRSTKLEDSAMYFCASSEWTADQPQHFGDGTRLSIL.

This clonotype appeared many times. The chain has TRBV30 and TRBJ2-7; D might be TRBD1 (5 bases). V was pared by 3 bases and J by 6 bases, with 15 bases between. This CDR3 has 13 residues. Germline CDR1 and CDR2: GTSNPN and SVGIG (reference sequence). CDR3 DNA sequence: TGTGCCTGGAGCTCAGGGATGATTCTCGAGCAGTACTTC. Protein product: CAWSSGMILEQYF.

This clonotype was counted many times. The rearrangement uses TRBV27 and TRBJ2-1; 7 bases fit TRBD1. J lost 0 bases, V lost 7 bases, and 6 bases had no gene match. The V gene's germline CDR1 is MNHEY and CDR2 SMNVEV (reference sequence). CDR3 size: 15 residues. CDR3 residues: CASKLGQSSYNEQFF. DNA for the CDR3: TGTGCCAGCAAGTTGGGACAGAGCTCCTACAATGAGCAGTTCTTC.

The rearrangement joins TRBV2 to TRBJ2-4; D is perhaps TRBD1 (5 bases). This CDR3 is 20 amino acids long. Trimming removed 5 bases at V and 0 bases at J, with 26 bases between. Germline lookup yields CDR1 SNHLY and CDR2 FYNNEI. The CDR3 here is CASSPTQGRDFLLAKNIQYF. For the CDR3, the DNA is TGTGCCAGCAGTCCTACCCAGGGTAGAGATTTTCTGCTAGCCAAAAACATTCAGTACTTC.

This clonotype was observed at least ten times. The V gene is TRBV20-1, the J gene TRBJ2-7, with 11 bases aligning to TRBD1. V lost 2 bases to trimming and J lost 4 bases; unmatched junction nucleotides: 10. From germline, CDR1 is DFQATT and CDR2 SNEGSKA (reference sequence). The CDR3 contains 16 residues. CDR3 loop: CSARNNHGQGAYEQYF. For the CDR3, the DNA is TGCAGTGCTAGAAATAATCACGGACAGGGGGCTTACGAGCAGTACTTC.

This clonotype was seen repeatedly, ten times or more. The CDR3 here is CASSFRKLSQETQYF. For the CDR3, the DNA is TGTGCCAGCAGTTTTAGGAAGTTGTCCCAAGAGACCCAGTACTTC. The chain carries TRBV28 and TRBJ2-5, with unresolved D. The CDR3 covers 15 residues. Germline CDR1 and CDR2: MDHEN and SYDVKM. The ends were cut back, 3 bases at V and 1 base at J, with 12 bases in the middle. The full variable domain, in which reference TRBV28 and TRBJ2-5 provide the parts outside the CDR3, is DVKVTQSSRYLVKRTGEKVFLECVQDMDHENMFWYRQDPGLGLRLIYFSYDVKMKEKGDIPEGYSVSREKKERFSLILESASTNQTSMYLCASSFRKLSQETQYFGPGTRLLVL.

This clonotype was observed at least ten times. The rearrangement joins TRBV10-1 to TRBJ2-5, with 10 bases fitting TRBD2. V dropped 1 base and J dropped 5; count of bases not matched to a gene: 4. The CDR3 has 15 amino acids. CDR1 is WNHNN, CDR2 SYGVQD, per germline (reference sequence). CDR3 protein: CASSEFKGLAETQYF. Written as DNA, the CDR3 is TGCGCCAGCAGTGAGTTTAAGGGACTAGCGGAGACCCAGTACTTC.

This clonotype was picked up many times. The chain has TRBV2 and TRBJ2-5; D gene unclear. Germline V gene lookup returns CDR1 SNHLY and CDR2 FYNNEI. V gave up 7 bases and J gave up 5 bases, with 8 bases separating them. The CDR3 has 11 amino acids. This CDR3 reads CASNKRETQYF. CDR3 DNA: TGTGCCAGCAACAAAAGGGAGACCCAGTACTTC.

This clonotype was detected many times. V and J are TRBV6-1 and TRBJ2-7; D is uncertain. Germline-derived CDR1 and CDR2 are MNHNS and SASEGT. The V end was cut by 5 bases, the J end by 0 bases, with 11 bases between. The CDR3 loop spans 14 amino acids. DNA for the CDR3: TGTGCCAGCAGTCAACCATGGGACTCCTACGAGCAGTACTTC. This codes for CASSQPWDSYEQYF.

J is TRBJ1-2 and V is TRBV5-1, with a tentative D call TRBD1 (5 bases). Germline V lookup: CDR1 SGHRS, CDR2 YFSETQ. The CDR3 has 14 amino acids. With 0 bases removed from V and 6 bases from J, the gap between germline ends came to 12 bases. In nucleotides, the CDR3 is TGCGCCAGCAGCTTGGTCGGGGGTGCGGATGGCTACACCTTC. Its protein is CASSLVGGADGYTF.